This T cell receptor (beta chain) emerged from a study of technical replicates of blood from a handful of donors. Libraries were prepared by immunoSEQ multiplex PCR; TCRdb keeps only in-frame clonotypes and omits some of them. This sample carries some 80,000 clones, roughly 94% of them seen once, and the ten largest clones take around 0.3%. Sequencing used T cells isolated from PBMCs. This TCR came from a human donor in good health.

CDR3 nucleotide sequence: TGCGCCAGCAGCCCCAGGATGGGACAGGGAGATTCACCCCTCCACTTT. Translating it yields CASSPRMGQGDSPLHF. This rearrangement joins TRBV4-1 to TRBJ1-6; TRBD1 matches 9 bases. V was clipped by 4 bases and J by 8 bases; unmatched bases: 9. CDR1 and CDR2 from the germline V gene are MGHRA and YSYEKL. The CDR3 covers 16 residues.